The 27 T cell receptor beta chains in this list originate from one sample, sequenced in a study of blood T cells in healthy people across ages. Primed by a sample-barcoded 5' primer and a J-beta primer mix, a second PCR proceeded for roughly 7 to 12 cycles. TCRdb redid the calling of the 5' RACE reads with MiXCR, one entry per CDR3 protein. This table has 900,000 to 950,000 distinct CDR3 sequences, just under 30% appearing once. This sample was also put to use in a study of T cells of mothers and their children.

Input material: blood. These receptor sequences come from a woman in her forties in good health.

A few counts support this clonotype. This rearrangement joins TRBV4-1 to TRBJ1-5; maybe TRBD1 (5 bases). CDR1 is MGHRA and CDR2 is YSYEKL in the germline V gene. Trimming left V 5 bases short and J 0 bases short, with 17 bases between. The CDR3 sequence is 17 residues long. CDR3 DNA sequence: TGCGCCAGCAGCAAAAATACCGGGACGGATAGCAATCAGCCCCAGCATTTT. Translating gives CASSKNTGTDSNQPQHF.

A word on this clonotype: The junction and the germline gene differ at one end; a read error may be behind it. This chain links TRBV9 with TRBJ2-7; 7 bases agree with TRBD1. This CDR3 contains 15 residues. CDR1 SGDLS and CDR2 YYNGEE come from the germline V gene. The CDR3, as DNA: TGTGCCGGCAGCATGACGACAGGGCAGGGGTACGAGCAGTACTTC. Translation gives CAGSMTTGQGYEQYF.

The table lists this clonotype with many counts. The J gene is TRBJ2-3, the V gene TRBV4-1; 8 bases map to TRBD1. The V gene's germline CDR1 is MGHRA and CDR2 YSYEKL. The CDR3 is 17 residues long. V lost 3 bases to trimming and J lost 6 bases; unmatched junction nucleotides: 14. DNA for the CDR3: TGCGCCAGCAGCCAGGATAGGTACAGGGGGTTCGAGGATACGCAGTATTTT. Residues: CASSQDRYRGFEDTQYF.

Concerning this clonotype: A clone one base away is much larger, so this may be a read error. V gene TRBV2 combines with J gene TRBJ2-5; unclear D gene. Matching the DNA end better, TRBJ2-7 makes the J call doubtful. In germline, CDR1 is SNHLY, CDR2 FYNNEI. This CDR3 spans 13 amino acids. CDR3 coding DNA: TGTGCCAGCAGTGAAGCAGCTGCCCACGAGCAGTACTTC. It specifies CASSEAAAHEQYF.

The V call is TRBV29-1, the J call TRBJ2-1, with 12 bases that match TRBD2. Losses at the gene ends were 6 bases for V and 7 bases for J; bases not matched to a gene: 7. The germline V gene has CDR1 SQVTM and CDR2 ANQGSEA. This CDR3 is 14 amino acids long. The CDR3 DNA reads TGCAGCGTCGTGCCTAGCGGGAGGGGAAATGAGCAGTTCTTC. Translation gives CSVVPSGRGNEQFF.

Points on this clonotype: A read error may account for a junction end that differs from germline. The V and J genes are TRBV5-6 and TRBJ2-4; 7 nucleotides match TRBD2. CDR1 and CDR2 from the germline V gene are SGHDT and YYEEEE. CDR3 size: 14 residues. The CDR3 loop reads CVSSLVVGRDIQYF. As DNA, the CDR3 is TGTGTCAGCAGCTTGGTGGTAGGGAGGGACATTCAGTACTTC.

This chain links TRBV18 with TRBJ1-1, with a possible D match to TRBD1 (6 bases). CDR3 size: 13 residues. Trimming removed 1 base at V and 6 bases at J, with 9 bases between. CDR1 is KGHSH, CDR2 LQKENI, per germline. The CDR3 spells CASSPRGQAEAFF. The CDR3 region has the DNA TGTGCCAGCTCACCACGGGGGCAGGCTGAAGCTTTCTTT.

This rearrangement joins TRBV7-3 to TRBJ2-4; D is undetermined. CDR1 is SGHTA and CDR2 is FQGTGA in the germline V gene. Trimming removed 5 bases at V and 0 bases at J, with 17 bases between. The CDR3 has 17 amino acids. The CDR3 here is CASSPTRPAVAKNIQYF. The CDR3 DNA reads TGTGCCAGCAGCCCCACCCGGCCGGCGGTAGCCAAAAACATTCAGTACTTC.

The rearrangement uses TRBV2 and TRBJ1-2, with D possibly matching TRBD1 (6 bases). Germline V CDR1 and CDR2: SNHLY, FYNNEI. V lost 7 bases, J lost 4 bases, and 16 bases lay in between. This CDR3 is 14 amino acids long. Here the CDR3 DNA reads TGTGCCAGCAACCTTTGGACAGCCTTCTATGGCTACACCTTC. Amino acids: CASNLWTAFYGYTF.

Ten or more counts support this clonotype. The chain is built from TRBV5-1 and TRBJ2-7; the match to TRBD1 covers 8 bases. Germline V gene lookup returns CDR1 SGHRS and CDR2 YFSETQ. The V gene end was trimmed by 4 bases and the J gene end by 5 bases; junction bases not matched to a gene: 8. This CDR3 has 14 amino acids. Here the CDR3 reads CASSHGQGFNEQYF. CDR3 bases: TGCGCCAGCAGCCACGGACAGGGTTTCAACGAGCAGTACTTC.

This chain connects TRBV20-1 to TRBJ2-1; 13 bases are a match to TRBD2. Germline V gives CDR1 DFQATT, CDR2 SNEGSKA (reference sequence). Trimming at V came to 6 bases and at J to 0 bases, leaving 11 bases not matched to a gene. CDR3 length: 18 residues. The CDR3 spells CSADPGLAGLSSYNEQFF. DNA of the CDR3: TGCAGTGCAGACCCGGGACTAGCGGGGTTGAGCTCCTACAATGAGCAGTTCTTC.

In its sample, this clonotype was seen many times. V and J are TRBV3-1 and TRBJ2-5, with 7 bases aligning to TRBD2. There are 14 residues in the CDR3. Germline lookup yields CDR1 LGHDT and CDR2 YNNKEL (reference sequence). Losses at the gene ends were 4 bases for V and 2 bases for J; bases not matched to a gene: 4. CDR3 amino acids: CASSRRGVQETQYF. The CDR3 region has the DNA TGTGCCAGCAGCCGACGGGGGGTACAAGAGACCCAGTACTTC.

This clonotype showed up just a few times. The CDR3 region has the DNA TGTGCCAGCAGTTACCCTCAGGGGGTTGGGTCCTACAATGAGCAGTTCTTC. It encodes CASSYPQGVGSYNEQFF. The chain has TRBV28 and TRBJ2-1; TRBD1 agrees at 7 bases. The CDR3 covers 17 residues. Germline V CDR1 and CDR2: MDHEN, SYDVKM. Germline trimming cut 4 bases from V and 1 base from J; bases unmatched to any gene: 10.

CDR3 amino acids: CASSPTLHRDYTQYF. The CDR3 DNA reads as TGTGCCAGCAGTCCCACCCTCCACAGGGATTATACGCAGTATTTT. The chain recombines TRBV27 with TRBJ2-3; the D gene is possibly TRBD1 (6 bases). The CDR3 runs 15 residues. Per the germline V gene, CDR1 is MNHEY and CDR2 is SMNVEV (reference sequence). V was shortened by 5 bases and J by 7 bases, with 19 bases between the two germline ends.

This clonotype appeared many times. The CDR3 region is CASSSMGGDQPQHF. The CDR3 nucleotides are TGTGCCAGCAGCTCAATGGGGGGAGATCAGCCCCAGCATTTT. The chain is built from TRBV7-2 and TRBJ1-5, with a tentative D call TRBD1 (5 bases). CDR3 length: 14 residues. The germline gives CDR1 SGHTA, CDR2 FQGNSA. V gave up 4 bases and J gave up 5 bases, with 12 bases separating them.

This clonotype was seen at least ten times. The CDR3 spells CASSYFSGIAKNIQYF. CDR3 DNA sequence: TGTGCCAGCAGTTATTTCTCGGGGATAGCCAAAAACATTCAGTACTTC. The chain employs TRBV6-2 or TRBV6-3 and TRBJ2-4; possibly TRBD2 for D (5 bases). The germline V gene encodes CDR1 MNHEY and CDR2 SVGEGT. The CDR3 runs 16 residues. The V gene lost 3 bases and the J gene lost 0 bases, with 12 bases spanning the gap.

The chain couples TRBV18 to TRBJ1-1; perhaps TRBD1 as D (5 bases). Germline V gene data show CDR1 as KGHSH and CDR2 as LQKENI. Trimming pared 1 base from V and 4 bases from J, leaving 16 bases between. CDR3 length: 16 amino acids. CDR3 coding DNA: TGTGCCAGCTCACCACGGGAGGTAGGGGCCCGCACTGAAGCTTTCTTT. Amino acids: CASSPREVGARTEAFF. Looking up the rest from reference TRBV18 and TRBJ1-1 gives the full variable domain: NAGVMQNPRHLVRRRGQEARLRCSPMKGHSHVYWYRQLPEEGLKFMVYLQKENIIDESGMPKERFSAEFPKEGPSILRIQQVVRGDSAAYFCASSPREVGARTEAFFGQGTRLTVV.

The chain carries TRBV7-6 and TRBJ2-5; 10 nucleotides align to TRBD2. From germline, CDR1 is SGHVS and CDR2 FNYEAQ. V trimming: 1 base; J trimming: 11 bases; junction bases outside the gene matches: 16. This CDR3 comprises 17 residues. The CDR3, as DNA: TGTGCCAGCAGCTTAGGAGGGAGCGGGGGGGCTAACAATGAGCAGTACTTC. Its translation is CASSLGGSGGANNEQYF.

The table lists this clonotype with many counts. The J gene is TRBJ2-1, the V gene TRBV24-1; the D is unclear. V was cut by 4 bases and J by 8 bases, with 17 bases left in between. The CDR3 sequence is 15 residues long. Germline loops: CDR1 KGHDR, CDR2 SFDVKD. CDR3: CATSEPRTTLDEQFF. The DNA for the CDR3 is TGTGCCACCAGTGAGCCGCGGACGACATTGGATGAGCAGTTCTTC.

This clonotype came up a few times. The chain uses TRBV12-3 or TRBV12-4 and TRBJ1-2, with D perhaps matching TRBD1 (5 bases). The CDR3 has 14 residues. The V end lost 0 bases, the J end lost 5 bases, and 10 bases lay between the germline ends. The CDR3 coding sequence is TGTGCCAGCAGTTTAGCTCAGGGTTTGTATGGCTACACCTTC. Translated: CASSLAQGLYGYTF.

On this clonotype itself: This may stem from a read error, because a much larger clone lies one nucleotide away. The CDR3 is CASSFSGQPRIPRYNEQFF. The DNA for the CDR3 is TGTGCCAGCAGCTTTTCCGGACAACCACGTATACCCCGCTACAATGAGCAGTTCTTC. The chain links TRBV7-2 to TRBJ2-1; weak D call: TRBD1 (5 bases). Germline CDR1 and CDR2: SGHTA and FQGNSA. The CDR3 has 19 amino acids. Between the trimmed V and J ends, which lost 3 bases and 3 bases, there was a span of 24 bases.

The rearrangement uses TRBV11-2 and TRBJ2-7; D uncertain. This CDR3 spans 12 amino acids. V was clipped by 0 bases and J by 12 bases, with 12 bases between them. The germline V gene encodes CDR1 SGHAT and CDR2 FQNNGV. The CDR3 is CASSLEASDLYF. CDR3 DNA sequence: TGTGCCAGCAGCTTAGAGGCGTCTGATTTGTACTTC.

The count of this clonotype is one. Being one base from a much bigger clone, this may be a read error. The V and J genes are TRBV14 and TRBJ2-7, with 11 bases fitting TRBD2. The V gene end was trimmed by 3 bases and the J gene end by 5 bases; junction bases not matched to a gene: 12. This CDR3 has 17 amino acids. Germline assignment: CDR1 SGHDN and CDR2 FVKESK. DNA of the CDR3: TGTGCCAGCAGCCAGTACATAGCGGGGGGGACTTGCCACGAGCAGTACTTC. Protein: CASSQYIAGGTCHEQYF.

This sequence joins TRBV9 and TRBJ2-5; 8 bases are shared with TRBD2. Germline CDR1 SGDLS, CDR2 YYNGEE. The V segment lost 2 bases and the J segment 5 bases; nucleotides outside the gene matches: 8. This CDR3 is 15 amino acids long. The CDR3 DNA reads as TGTGCCAGCAGCGTTGGCGGGGGGCCTTGGGAGACCCAGTACTTC. It yields the protein CASSVGGGPWETQYF.

The rearrangement joins TRBV5-1 to TRBJ2-5; the D gene is possibly TRBD1 (6 bases). The J call could be wrong; TRBJ2-7 is a better fit for the DNA end. CDR3 size: 14 residues. Germline-derived CDR1 and CDR2 are SGHRS and YFSETQ. The CDR3 sequence is CASSLGTENYEQYF. In DNA, the CDR3 is TGCGCCAGCAGCTTGGGGACAGAGAACTACGAGCAGTACTTC.

The V gene is TRBV6-1, the J gene TRBJ1-1; perhaps TRBD1 as D (6 bases). Germline V gene data show CDR1 as MNHNS and CDR2 as SASEGT. V shed 7 bases and J shed 4 bases, with 19 bases lying between them. The CDR3 spans 15 residues. The CDR3: CASTRQALRGTEAFF. In DNA form, the CDR3 reads TGTGCCAGCACCAGACAGGCTCTAAGGGGCACTGAAGCTTTCTTT.

The chain has TRBV5-1 and TRBJ1-1; D is possibly TRBD1 (5 bases). This CDR3 contains 16 residues. The germline V gene encodes CDR1 SGHRS and CDR2 YFSETQ. The V and J ends lost 3 bases and 2 bases respectively, with 17 bases between them. In DNA, the CDR3 is TGCGCCAGCAGCTCGGATCCCGGGACCGAAAACACTGAAGCTTTCTTT. As protein: CASSSDPGTENTEAFF.